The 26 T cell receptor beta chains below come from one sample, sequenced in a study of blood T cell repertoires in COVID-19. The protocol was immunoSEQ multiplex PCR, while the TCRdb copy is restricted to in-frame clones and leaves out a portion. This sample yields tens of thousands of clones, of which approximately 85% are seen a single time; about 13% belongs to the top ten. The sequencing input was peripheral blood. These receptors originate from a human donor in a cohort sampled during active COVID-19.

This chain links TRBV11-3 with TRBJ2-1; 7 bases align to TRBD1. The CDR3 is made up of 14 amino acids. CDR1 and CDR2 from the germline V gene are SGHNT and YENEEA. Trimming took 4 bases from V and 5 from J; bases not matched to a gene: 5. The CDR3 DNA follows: TGTGCCAGCAGCTCCTTCGACAGGGACAATGAGCAGTTCTTC. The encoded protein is CASSSFDRDNEQFF.

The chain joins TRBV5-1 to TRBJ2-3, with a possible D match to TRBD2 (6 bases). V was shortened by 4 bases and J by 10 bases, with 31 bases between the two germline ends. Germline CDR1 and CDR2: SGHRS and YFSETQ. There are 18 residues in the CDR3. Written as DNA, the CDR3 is TGCGCCAGCAGCCCGCGGTGGGGGGATGGCGTCCGGAGCAGGGCGCAGTATTTT. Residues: CASSPRWGDGVRSRAQYF. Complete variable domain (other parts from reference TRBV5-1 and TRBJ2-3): KAGVTQTPRYLIKTRGQQVTLSCSPISGHRSVSWYQQTPGQGLQFLFEYFSETQRNKGNFPGRFSGRQFSNSRSEMNVSTLELGDSALYLCASSPRWGDGVRSRAQYFGPGTRLTVL.

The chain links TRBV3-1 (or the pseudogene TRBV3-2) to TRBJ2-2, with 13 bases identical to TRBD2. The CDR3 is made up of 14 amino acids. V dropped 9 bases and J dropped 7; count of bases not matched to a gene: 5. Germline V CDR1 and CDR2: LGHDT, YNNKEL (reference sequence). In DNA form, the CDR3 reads TGTGCCAGTTCGGGACTAGCGGGAATCGGGGAGCTGTTTTTT. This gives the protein CASSGLAGIGELFF.

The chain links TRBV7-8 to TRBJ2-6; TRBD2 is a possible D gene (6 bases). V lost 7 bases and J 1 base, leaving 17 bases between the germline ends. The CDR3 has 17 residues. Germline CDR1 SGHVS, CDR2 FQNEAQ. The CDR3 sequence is CASIKDWGRSGANVLTF. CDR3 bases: TGTGCCAGCATCAAGGATTGGGGGAGGTCTGGGGCCAACGTCCTGACTTTC. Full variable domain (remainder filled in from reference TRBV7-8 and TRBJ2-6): GAGVSQSPRYKVAKRGQDVALRCDPISGHVSLFWYQQALGQGPEFLTYFQNEAQLDKSGLPSDRFFAERPEGSVSTLKIQRTQQEDSAVYLCASIKDWGRSGANVLTFGAGSRLTVL.

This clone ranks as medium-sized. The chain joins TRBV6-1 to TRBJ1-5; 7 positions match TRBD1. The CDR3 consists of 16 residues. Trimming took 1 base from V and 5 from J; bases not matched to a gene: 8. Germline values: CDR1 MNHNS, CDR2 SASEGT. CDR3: CASSEETGILHQPQHF. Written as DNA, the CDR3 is TGTGCCAGCAGTGAAGAGACAGGGATTCTTCATCAGCCCCAGCATTTT.

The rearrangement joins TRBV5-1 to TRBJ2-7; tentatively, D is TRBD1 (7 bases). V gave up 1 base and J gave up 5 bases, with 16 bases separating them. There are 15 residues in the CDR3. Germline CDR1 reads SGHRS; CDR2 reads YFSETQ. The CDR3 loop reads CASSLRGQGGNEQYF. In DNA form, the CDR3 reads TGCGCCAGCAGCTTGCGTGGCCAGGGGGGCAACGAGCAGTACTTC.

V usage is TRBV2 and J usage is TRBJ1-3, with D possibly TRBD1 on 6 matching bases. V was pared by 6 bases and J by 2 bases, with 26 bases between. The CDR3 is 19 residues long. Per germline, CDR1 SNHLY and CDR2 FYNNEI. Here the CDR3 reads CASRMIRSHRTEAGNTIYF. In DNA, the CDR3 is TGTGCCAGCAGGATGATACGGTCCCACCGGACAGAGGCTGGAAACACCATATATTTT.

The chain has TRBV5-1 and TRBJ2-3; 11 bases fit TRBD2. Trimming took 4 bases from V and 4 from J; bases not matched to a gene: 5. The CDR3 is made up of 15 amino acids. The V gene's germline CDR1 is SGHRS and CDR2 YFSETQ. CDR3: CASSVSGGASDTQYF. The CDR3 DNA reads TGCGCCAGCAGCGTTAGCGGGGGGGCGTCAGATACGCAGTATTTT.

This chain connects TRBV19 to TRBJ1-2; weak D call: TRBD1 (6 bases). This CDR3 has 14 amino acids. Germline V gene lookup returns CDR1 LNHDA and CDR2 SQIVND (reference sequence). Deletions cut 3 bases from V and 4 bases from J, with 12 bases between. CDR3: CASSIQQGVYGYTF. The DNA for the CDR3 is TGTGCCAGTAGTATTCAACAGGGTGTCTATGGCTACACCTTC.

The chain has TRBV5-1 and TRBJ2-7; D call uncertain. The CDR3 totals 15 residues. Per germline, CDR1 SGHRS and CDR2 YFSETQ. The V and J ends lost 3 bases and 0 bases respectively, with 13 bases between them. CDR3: CASSSLGRRSYEQYF. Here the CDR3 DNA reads TGCGCCAGCAGCTCCCTCGGTCGCCGCTCCTACGAGCAGTACTTC.

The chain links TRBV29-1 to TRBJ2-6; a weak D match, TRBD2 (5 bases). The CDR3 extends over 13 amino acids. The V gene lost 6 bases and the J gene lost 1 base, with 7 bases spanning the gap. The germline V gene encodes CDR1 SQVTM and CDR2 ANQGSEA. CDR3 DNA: TGCAGCGTACGGGATTCTGGGGCCAACGTCCTGACTTTC. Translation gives CSVRDSGANVLTF.

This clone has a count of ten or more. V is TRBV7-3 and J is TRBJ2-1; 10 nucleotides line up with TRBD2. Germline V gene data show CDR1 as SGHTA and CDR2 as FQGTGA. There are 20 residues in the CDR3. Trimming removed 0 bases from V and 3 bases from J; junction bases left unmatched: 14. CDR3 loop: CASSLTPADQRGGNYNEQFF. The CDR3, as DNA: TGTGCCAGCAGCTTAACCCCCGCCGACCAGCGGGGGGGTAACTACAATGAGCAGTTCTTC.

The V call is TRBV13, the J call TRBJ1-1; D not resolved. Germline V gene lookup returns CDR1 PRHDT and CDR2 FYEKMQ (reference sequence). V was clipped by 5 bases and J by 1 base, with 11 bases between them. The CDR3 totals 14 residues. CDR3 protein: CASSRRRGNTEAFF. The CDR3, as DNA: TGTGCCAGCAGCCGGAGGCGGGGGAACACTGAAGCTTTCTTT.

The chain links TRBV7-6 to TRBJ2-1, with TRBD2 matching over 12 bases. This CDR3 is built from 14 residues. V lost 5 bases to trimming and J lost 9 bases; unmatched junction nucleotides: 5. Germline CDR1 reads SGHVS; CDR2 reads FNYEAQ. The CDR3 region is CASSLRTSGTEQFF. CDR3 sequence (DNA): TGTGCCAGCAGCCTGCGGACTAGCGGGACTGAGCAGTTCTTC.

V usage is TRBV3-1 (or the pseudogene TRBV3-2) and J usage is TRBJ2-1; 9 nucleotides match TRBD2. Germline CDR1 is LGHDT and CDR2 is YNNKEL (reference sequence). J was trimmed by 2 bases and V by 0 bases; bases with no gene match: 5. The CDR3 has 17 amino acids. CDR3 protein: CASSQDWKRGAYNEQFF. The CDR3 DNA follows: TGTGCCAGCAGCCAAGATTGGAAGCGGGGGGCCTACAATGAGCAGTTCTTC.

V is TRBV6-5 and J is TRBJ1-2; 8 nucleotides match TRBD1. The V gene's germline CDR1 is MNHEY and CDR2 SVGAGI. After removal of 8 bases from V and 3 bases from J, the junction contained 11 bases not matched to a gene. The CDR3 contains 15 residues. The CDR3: CASAAFVRGHYGYTF. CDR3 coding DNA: TGTGCCAGCGCCGCTTTCGTCAGGGGGCACTATGGCTACACCTTC.

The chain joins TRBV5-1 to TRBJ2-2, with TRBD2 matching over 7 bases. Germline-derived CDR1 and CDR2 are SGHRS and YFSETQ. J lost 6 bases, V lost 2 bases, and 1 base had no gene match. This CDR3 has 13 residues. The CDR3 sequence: CASSLSGAGELFF. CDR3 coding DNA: TGCGCCAGCAGCTTAAGCGGGGCCGGGGAGCTGTTTTTT.

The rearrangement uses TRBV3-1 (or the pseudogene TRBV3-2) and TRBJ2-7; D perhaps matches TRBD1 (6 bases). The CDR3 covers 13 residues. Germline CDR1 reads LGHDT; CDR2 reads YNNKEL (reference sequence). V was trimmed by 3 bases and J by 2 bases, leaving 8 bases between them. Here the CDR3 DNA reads TGTGCCAGCAGCCAGTCAGGGGCCTACGAGCAGTACTTC. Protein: CASSQSGAYEQYF.

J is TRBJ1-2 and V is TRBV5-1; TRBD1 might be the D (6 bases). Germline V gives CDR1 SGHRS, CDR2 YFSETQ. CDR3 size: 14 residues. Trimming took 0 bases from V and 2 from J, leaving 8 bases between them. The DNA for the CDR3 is TGCGCCAGCAGCTTGGTCGGACAGAACTATGGCTACACCTTC. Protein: CASSLVGQNYGYTF.

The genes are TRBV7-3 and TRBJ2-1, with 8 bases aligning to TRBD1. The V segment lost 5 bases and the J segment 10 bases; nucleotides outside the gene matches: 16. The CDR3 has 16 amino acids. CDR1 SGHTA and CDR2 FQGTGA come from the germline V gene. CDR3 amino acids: CASSPRAGTQGAEQFF. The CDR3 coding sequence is TGTGCCAGCAGCCCACGAGCCGGGACCCAGGGGGCGGAGCAGTTCTTC.

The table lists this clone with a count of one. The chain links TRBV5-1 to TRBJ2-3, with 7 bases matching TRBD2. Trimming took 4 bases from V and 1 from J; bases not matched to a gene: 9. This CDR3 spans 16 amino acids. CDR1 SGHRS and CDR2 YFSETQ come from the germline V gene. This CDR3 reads CASSPQGAGGTDTQYF. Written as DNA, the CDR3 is TGCGCCAGCAGCCCCCAGGGTGCGGGGGGCACAGATACGCAGTATTTT.

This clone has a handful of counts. CDR3 region: CASSIALTGVYGYTF. The CDR3 nucleotides are TGTGCCAGTAGTATAGCCCTGACAGGGGTCTATGGCTACACCTTC. The chain uses TRBV19 and TRBJ1-2; TRBD1 agrees at 8 bases. In germline, CDR1 is LNHDA, CDR2 SQIVND (reference sequence). The V segment lost 1 base and the J segment 4 bases; nucleotides outside the gene matches: 5. There are 15 residues in the CDR3.

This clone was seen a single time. In DNA form, the CDR3 reads TGTGCCAGCAGCGAGGGGGGGGGCCTAAATACGCAGTATTTT. Its translation: CASSEGGGLNTQYF. The V and J genes are TRBV6-5 and TRBJ2-3, with D possibly matching TRBD2 (7 bases). CDR1 is MNHEY, CDR2 SVGAGI, per germline. Deletions cut 6 bases from V and 7 bases from J, with 17 bases between. The CDR3 consists of 14 residues.

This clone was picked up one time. As DNA, the CDR3 is TGTGCCAGCAGCTTAGATCATGGGGGCGGCAGAGACCAAGAGACCCAGTACTTC. As protein: CASSLDHGGGRDQETQYF. The chain carries TRBV11-3 and TRBJ2-5, with D possibly TRBD1 on 6 matching bases. Germline CDR1 and CDR2: SGHNT and YENEEA. The V end lost 0 bases, the J end lost 0 bases, and 17 bases lay between the germline ends. This CDR3 region has 18 residues.

CDR3 loop: CASSLEPSGGNTEAFF. The CDR3 region has the DNA TGCGCCAGCAGCTTGGAGCCCTCGGGGGGCAACACTGAAGCTTTCTTT. J is TRBJ1-1 and V is TRBV5-1; tentatively, D is TRBD1 (6 bases). The CDR3 has 16 residues. Trimming pared 0 bases from V and 2 bases from J, leaving 14 bases between. Germline values: CDR1 SGHRS, CDR2 YFSETQ.

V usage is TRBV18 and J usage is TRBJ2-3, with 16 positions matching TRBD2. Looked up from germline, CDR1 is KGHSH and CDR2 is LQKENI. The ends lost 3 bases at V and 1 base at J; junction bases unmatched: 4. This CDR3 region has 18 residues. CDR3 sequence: CASSPGTSGGAGTDTQYF. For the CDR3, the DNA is TGTGCCAGCTCACCCGGGACTAGCGGGGGGGCCGGCACAGATACGCAGTATTTT.